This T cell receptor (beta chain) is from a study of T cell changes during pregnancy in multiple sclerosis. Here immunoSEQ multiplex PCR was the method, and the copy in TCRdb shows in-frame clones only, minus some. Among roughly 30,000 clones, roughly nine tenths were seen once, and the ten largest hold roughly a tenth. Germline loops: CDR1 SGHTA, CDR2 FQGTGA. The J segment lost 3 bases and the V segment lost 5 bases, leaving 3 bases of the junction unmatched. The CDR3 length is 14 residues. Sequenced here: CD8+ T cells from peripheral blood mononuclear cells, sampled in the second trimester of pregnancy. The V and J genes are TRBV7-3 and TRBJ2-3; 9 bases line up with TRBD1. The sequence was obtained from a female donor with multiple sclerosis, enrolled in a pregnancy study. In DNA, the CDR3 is TGTGCCAGCAGCCAGACAGGGGGTACAGATACGCAGTATTTT. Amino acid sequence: CASSQTGGTDTQYF. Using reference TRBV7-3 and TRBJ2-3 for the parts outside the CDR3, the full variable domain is GAGVSQTPSNKVTEKGKYVELRCDPISGHTALYWYRQSLGQGPEFLIYFQGTGAADDSGLPNDRFFAVRPEGSVSTLKIQRTERGDSAVYLCASSQTGGTDTQYFGPGTRLTVL.